The rows below give T cell receptor beta chains drawn from one sample of a study of blood T cell repertoires in COVID-19. The data were produced by immunoSEQ multiplex PCR, yet TCRdb's version contains in-frame clones alone and is incomplete. The repertoire holds 150,000 to 200,000 clones, about nine tenths seen once, with 15% to 20% in the top ten. Sequenced material: peripheral blood. The receptors shown here come from a man aged 55 to 70 with active or convalescent COVID-19. Both conserved end residues are part of each CDR3. The D gene is left open where the match is weak. Size is omitted from some rows. Given values are once, few, many or a class for expanded clones.

-,TRBV7-2,-,TRBJ1-6,TGTGCCAGCAGCTTAGTCCAGGGATATAATTCACCCCTCCACTTT,CASSLVQGYNSPLHF
-,TRBV7-2,TRBD2,TRBJ2-1,TGTGCCAGCAGCTTAGCCCTAGCGGGGGGCCCCAATGAGCAGTTCTTC,CASSLALAGGPNEQFF
-,TRBV15,-,TRBJ1-2,TGTGCCACCAGCACCTGGACAGAGAACTATGGCTACACCTTC,CATSTWTENYGYTF
-,TRBV6-5,TRBD1,TRBJ1-3,TGTGCCAGCAGCAGGGACAGCCGCTCTGGAAACACCATATATTTT,CASSRDSRSGNTIYF
-,TRBV4-2,-,TRBJ2-2,TGTGCCAGCAGCCAAGATACCTTAGGACTGGGAAACACCGGGGAGCTGTTTTTT,CASSQDTLGLGNTGELFF
-,TRBV21-1,-,TRBJ1-1,TGTGCCAGCAGCTTCCGGACAGCGAACACTGAAGCTTTCTTT,CASSFRTANTEAFF
-,TRBV5-5,-,TRBJ1-2,TGTGCCAGCAGCTTGCACGGGGAGGTAACTGGCTACACCTTC,CASSLHGEVTGYTF
-,TRBV30,TRBD1,TRBJ1-4,TGTGCCTGGAGTGTACCCGCGACAGGGGGAGGTGAAAAACTGTTTTTT,CAWSVPATGGGEKLFF
-,TRBV7-8,-,TRBJ2-7,TGTGCCAGCACCGCGGACACCGTAACCTACGAGCAGTACTTC,CASTADTVTYEQYF
-,TRBV28,-,TRBJ2-1,TGTGCCAGCAGTTCCAGCGGCAATGAGCAGTTCTTC,CASSSSGNEQFF
-,TRBV4-2,-,TRBJ1-5,TGTGCCAGCAGCCAAATTATACGACAGAGCGATCAGCCCCAGCATTTT,CASSQIIRQSDQPQHF
-,TRBV27,-,TRBJ2-1,TGTGCCAGCAGTTTAGGACAGTTTCACAATGAGCAGTTCTTC,CASSLGQFHNEQFF
-,TRBV6-4,TRBD1,TRBJ2-1,TGTGCCAGCCCTGACAGGGGGGAGACAGTAAAGGATGAGCAGTTCTTC,CASPDRGETVKDEQFF
-,TRBV10-3,-,TRBJ2-2,TGTGCCATCAGTGAAAGGGGAAACACCGGGGAGCTGTTTTTT,CAISERGNTGELFF
-,TRBV19,-,TRBJ2-1,TGTGCCAGTAGTGTGGTAGCGGAATACAATGAGCAGTTCTTC,CASSVVAEYNEQFF
-,TRBV5-1,TRBD1,TRBJ2-5,TGCGCCAGCAGCTTGGGTGGGCTCGGGACAGGGGAGACCCAGTACTTC,CASSLGGLGTGETQYF
few,TRBV12-3/TRBV12-4,-,TRBJ1-1,TGTGCCAGCAGCCGCAGCGGTTACACTGAAGCTTTCTTT,CASSRSGYTEAFF